This record concerns one TCR beta chain sequence. Assay: immunoSEQ multiplex PCR; the TCRdb copy retains only in-frame clones and omits some. Among about 250,000 clones listed, more than 75% were seen once. The data were obtained in a study of blood T cell repertoires in COVID-19. Input material: peripheral blood. The TCR comes from a woman aged 60-75 years who had recovered from COVID-19.

As DNA, the CDR3 is TGTGCCAGCAGTTCCAACTACGAGCAGTACTTC. This gives the protein CASSSNYEQYF. The chain has TRBV12-3 or TRBV12-4 and TRBJ2-7; D unresolved. The CDR3 covers 11 residues. The V gene lost 4 bases and the J gene lost 3 bases, with 4 bases spanning the gap.